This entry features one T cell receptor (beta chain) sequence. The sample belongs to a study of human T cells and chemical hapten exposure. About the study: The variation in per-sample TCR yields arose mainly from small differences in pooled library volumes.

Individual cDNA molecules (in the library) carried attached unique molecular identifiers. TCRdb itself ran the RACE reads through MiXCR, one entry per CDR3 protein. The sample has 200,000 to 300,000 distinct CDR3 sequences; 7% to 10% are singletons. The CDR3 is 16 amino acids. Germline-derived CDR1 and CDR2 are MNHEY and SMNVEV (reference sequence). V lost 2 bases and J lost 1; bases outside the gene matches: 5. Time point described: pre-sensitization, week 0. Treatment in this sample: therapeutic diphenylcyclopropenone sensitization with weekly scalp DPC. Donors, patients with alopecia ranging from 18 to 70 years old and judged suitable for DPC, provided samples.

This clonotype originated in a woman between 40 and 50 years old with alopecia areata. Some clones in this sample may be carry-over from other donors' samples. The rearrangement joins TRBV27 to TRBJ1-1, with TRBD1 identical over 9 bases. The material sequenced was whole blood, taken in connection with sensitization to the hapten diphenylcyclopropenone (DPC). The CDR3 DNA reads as TGTGCCAGCAGTTTAAGGACAGGGGCAACGAACACTGAAGCTTTCTTT. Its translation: CASSLRTGATNTEAFF.